This T cell receptor (beta chain) was recorded in a study of shared clonotypes between healthy human individuals. There are many counts of this clone. No antigen is known for it. Those who donated were healthy HIV-negative adults, with no recent acute infections or vaccinations reported. Donors, without exception, were Caucasian adults residing in Nashville, Tennessee. Here immunoSEQ multiplex PCR was the method, and the copy in TCRdb shows in-frame clones only, minus some. In the table there are over 850,000 clones, around 82% of which are singletons. The CDR3 contains 16 residues. Germline V gives CDR1 LGHNA, CDR2 YNFKEQ. J lost 3 bases, V lost 3 bases, and 8 bases had no gene match. Broader study findings: Sampling covered blood only; tissue repertoires likely differ.

The clonotype was recovered from a man between 18 and 29 years old in good health. Some clones in this sample may be carry-over from other donors' samples. This chain uses TRBV4-2 with TRBJ2-7; TRBD2 agrees at 10 bases. The material sequenced was memory CD4+ T cells from PBMCs. Noted subset: CD45RA-negative fraction. CDR3 amino acids: CASSHGTGTSDYEQYF. The CDR3 nucleotides are TGTGCCAGCAGCCACGGTACCGGGACTAGCGACTACGAGCAGTACTTC.